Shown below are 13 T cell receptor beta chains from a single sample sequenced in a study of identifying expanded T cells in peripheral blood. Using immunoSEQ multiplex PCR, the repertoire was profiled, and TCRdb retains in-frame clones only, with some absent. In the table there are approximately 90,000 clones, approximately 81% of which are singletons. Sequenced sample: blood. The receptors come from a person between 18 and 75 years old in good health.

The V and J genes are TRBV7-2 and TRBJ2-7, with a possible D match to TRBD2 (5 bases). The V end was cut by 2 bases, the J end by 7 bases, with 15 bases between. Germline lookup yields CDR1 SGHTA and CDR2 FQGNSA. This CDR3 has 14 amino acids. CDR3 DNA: TGTGCCAGCAGCTTAAATCGCGGGCCGGGGGAGCAGTACTTC. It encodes CASSLNRGPGEQYF.

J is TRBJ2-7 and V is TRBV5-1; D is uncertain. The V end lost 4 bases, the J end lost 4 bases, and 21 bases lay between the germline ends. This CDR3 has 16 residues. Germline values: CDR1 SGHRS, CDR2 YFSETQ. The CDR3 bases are TGCGCCAGCAGCCTAACCCCCGGTATGGGCGAATACGAGCAGTACTTC. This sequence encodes CASSLTPGMGEYEQYF.

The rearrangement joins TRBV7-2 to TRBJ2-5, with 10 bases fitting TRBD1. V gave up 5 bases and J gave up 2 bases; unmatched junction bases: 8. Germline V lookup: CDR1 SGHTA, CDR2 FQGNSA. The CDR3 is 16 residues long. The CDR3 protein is CASSVRLDRGQETQYF. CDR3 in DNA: TGTGCCAGCAGCGTACGATTGGACAGGGGGCAAGAGACCCAGTACTTC.

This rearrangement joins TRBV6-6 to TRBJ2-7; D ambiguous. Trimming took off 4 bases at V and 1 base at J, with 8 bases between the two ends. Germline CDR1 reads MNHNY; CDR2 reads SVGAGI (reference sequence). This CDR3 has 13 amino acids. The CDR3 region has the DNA TGTGCCAGCAGTTCGACGGTATCCTACGAGCAGTACTTC. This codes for CASSSTVSYEQYF.

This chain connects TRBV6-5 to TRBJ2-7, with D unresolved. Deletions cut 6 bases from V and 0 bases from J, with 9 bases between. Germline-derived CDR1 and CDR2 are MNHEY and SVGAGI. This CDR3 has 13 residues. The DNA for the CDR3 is TGTGCCAGCAGCAAGAGGAACTCCTACGAGCAGTACTTC. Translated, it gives CASSKRNSYEQYF.

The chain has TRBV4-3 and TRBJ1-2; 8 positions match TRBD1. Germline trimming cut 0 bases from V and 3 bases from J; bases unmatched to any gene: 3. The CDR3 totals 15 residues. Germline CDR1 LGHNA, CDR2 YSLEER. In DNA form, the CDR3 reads TGCGCCAGCAGCCAAGAGCCAGGGGGCGACTATGGCTACACCTTC. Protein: CASSQEPGGDYGYTF.

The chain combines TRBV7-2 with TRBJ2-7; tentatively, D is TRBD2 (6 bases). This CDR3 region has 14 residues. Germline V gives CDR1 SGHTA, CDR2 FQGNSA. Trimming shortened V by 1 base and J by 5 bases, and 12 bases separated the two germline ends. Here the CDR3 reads CASSLVGGYHEQYF. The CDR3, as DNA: TGTGCCAGCAGCTTAGTGGGAGGCTATCACGAGCAGTACTTC.

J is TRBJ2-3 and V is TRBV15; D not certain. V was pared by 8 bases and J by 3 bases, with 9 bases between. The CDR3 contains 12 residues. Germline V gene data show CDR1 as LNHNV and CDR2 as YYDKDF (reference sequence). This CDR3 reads CATGLSTDTQYF. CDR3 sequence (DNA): TGTGCCACCGGTTTAAGTACAGATACGCAGTATTTT.

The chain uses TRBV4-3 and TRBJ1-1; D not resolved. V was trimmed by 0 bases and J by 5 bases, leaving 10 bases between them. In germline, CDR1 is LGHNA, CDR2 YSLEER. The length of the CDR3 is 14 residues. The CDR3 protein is CASSQEALGTEAFF. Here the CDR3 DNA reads TGCGCCAGCAGCCAAGAGGCCCTGGGAACTGAAGCTTTCTTT.

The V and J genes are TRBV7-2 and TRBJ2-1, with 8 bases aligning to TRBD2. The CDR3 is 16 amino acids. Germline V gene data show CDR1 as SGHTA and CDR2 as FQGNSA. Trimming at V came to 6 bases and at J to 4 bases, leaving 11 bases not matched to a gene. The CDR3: CASSTLGGVEYNEQFF. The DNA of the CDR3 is TGTGCCAGCAGTACCCTCGGGGGGGTAGAGTACAATGAGCAGTTCTTC.

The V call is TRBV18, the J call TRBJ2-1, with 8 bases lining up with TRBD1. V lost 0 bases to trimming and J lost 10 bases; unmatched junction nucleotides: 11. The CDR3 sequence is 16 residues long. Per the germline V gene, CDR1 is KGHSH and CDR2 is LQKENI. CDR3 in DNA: TGTGCCAGCTCACCACCGGCAGGACAGGGTGTTTGGGAGCAGTTCTTC. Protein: CASSPPAGQGVWEQFF.

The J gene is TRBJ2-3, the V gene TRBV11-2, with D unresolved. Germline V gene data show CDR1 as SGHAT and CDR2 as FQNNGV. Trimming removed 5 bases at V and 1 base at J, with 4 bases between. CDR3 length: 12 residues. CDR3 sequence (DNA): TGTGCCAGCAGCCTCGGCACAGATACGCAGTATTTT. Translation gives CASSLGTDTQYF.

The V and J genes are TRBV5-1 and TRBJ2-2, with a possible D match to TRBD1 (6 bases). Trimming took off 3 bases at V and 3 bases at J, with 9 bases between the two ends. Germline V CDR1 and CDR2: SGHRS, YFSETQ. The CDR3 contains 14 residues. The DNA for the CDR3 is TGCGCCAGCAGCTCAGGGGCGGACACCGGGGAGCTGTTTTTT. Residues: CASSSGADTGELFF. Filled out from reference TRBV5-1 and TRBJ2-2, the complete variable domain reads KAGVTQTPRYLIKTRGQQVTLSCSPISGHRSVSWYQQTPGQGLQFLFEYFSETQRNKGNFPGRFSGRQFSNSRSEMNVSTLELGDSALYLCASSSGADTGELFFGEGSRLTVL.